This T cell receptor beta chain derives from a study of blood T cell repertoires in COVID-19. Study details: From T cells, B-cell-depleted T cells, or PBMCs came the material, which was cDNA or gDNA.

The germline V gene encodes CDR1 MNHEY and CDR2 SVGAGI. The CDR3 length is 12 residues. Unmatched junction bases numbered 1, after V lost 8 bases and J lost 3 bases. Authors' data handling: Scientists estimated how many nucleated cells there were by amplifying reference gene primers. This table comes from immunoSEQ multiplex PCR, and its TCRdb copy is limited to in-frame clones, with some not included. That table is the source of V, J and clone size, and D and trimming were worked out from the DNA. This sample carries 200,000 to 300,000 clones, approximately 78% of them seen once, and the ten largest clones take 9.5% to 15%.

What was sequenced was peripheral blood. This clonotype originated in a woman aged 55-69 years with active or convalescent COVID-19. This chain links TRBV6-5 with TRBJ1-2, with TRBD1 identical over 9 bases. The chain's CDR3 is CASGTGYYGYTF. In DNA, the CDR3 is TGTGCCAGCGGGACAGGGTACTATGGCTACACCTTC.